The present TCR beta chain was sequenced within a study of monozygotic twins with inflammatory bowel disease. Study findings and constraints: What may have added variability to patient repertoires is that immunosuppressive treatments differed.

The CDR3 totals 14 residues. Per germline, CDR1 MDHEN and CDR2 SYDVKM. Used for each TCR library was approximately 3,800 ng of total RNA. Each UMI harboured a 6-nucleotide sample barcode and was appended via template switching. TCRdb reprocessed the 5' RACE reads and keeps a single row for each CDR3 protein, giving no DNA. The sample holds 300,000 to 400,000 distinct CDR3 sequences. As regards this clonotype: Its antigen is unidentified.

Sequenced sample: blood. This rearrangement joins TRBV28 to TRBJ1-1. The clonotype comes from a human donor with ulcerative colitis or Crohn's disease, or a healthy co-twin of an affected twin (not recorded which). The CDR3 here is CASSLRGGITEAFF.